This T cell receptor (beta chain) is drawn from a study of blood T cell repertoires in COVID-19 (dated by TCRdb to the early 2020s). About the full investigation: The collaborator samples originated in the United States, Italy and Spain and spanned the acute and convalescent phases of COVID-19. A freely available public database, intended as a resource for researchers studying the immune response to SARS-CoV-2, is where the repertoires were released. The material from the prospective study consisted of cDNA or gDNA derived from T cells, B-cell-depleted T cells, or PBMCs. Where available, HLA class I and class II types were obtained from metadata supplied by the sample provider rather than from assay-based typing. The samples were drawn from the first 160 participants of the ongoing ImmuneRACE study and from 1,254 subjects provided by 6 global collaborators. The sample metadata nearly always contained a de-identified subject ID, COVID-19 status, age in years and sex. Deeply sampled blood TCRbeta repertoires from subjects exposed to, actively infected with, or recovered from COVID-19 were included in the dataset. Summary of the overall study and its limitations: How much clinical and demographic metadata was included differed by source and by participant, and the metadata was provided uncurated.

Comments on this clone: The antigen it binds to is not known. One base away there is no much larger clone; base qualities are not given.

TCRbeta CDR3 regions were amplified from genomic DNA by means of the immunoSEQ Assay, a bias-controlled multiplex PCR. Per the source publication's procedure: Nucleated cell counts per sample were estimated from amplification of reference gene primers within the assay. To quantify the absolute abundance of each unique TCRbeta CDR3 rearrangement, sequence reads were collapsed and filtered. Productive Simpson clonality was computed per sample as the square root of Simpson's diversity index over productive rearrangements. Imported from immuneACCESS, the table was reduced by TCRdb to in-frame sequences with V and J called. These copies leave out some clones; in studies compared against another copy, an unresolved V gene accounts for under half, and the cause of the remainder is not known. That table gives V, J and clone size, and the DNA gave D and trimming. Across this sample there are 130,000 to 150,000 clones, with about 79% seen only once. Approximately 10% of the sample rests with the top ten.

From its cysteine to its phenylalanine, the CDR3 spans 13 amino acids. Only the CDR3 region is kept as DNA, spanning 39 bases read in frame from base 1. Between the V and J ends, shortened by 2 bases and 2 bases respectively, the junction contains 7 bases. CDR1 and CDR2, looked up from the germline V gene, are MNHNS and SASEGT. Participants in the prospective study were enrolled through a virtual design, were aged 18 to 89 years, and lived in approximately 25 United States geographic areas. In the prospective study, participants were assigned to cohorts based on the clinical history participants reported in a screening survey and a study questionnaire. Recovered participants in ImmuneRACE Cohort 3 were defined as having two consecutive negative NP/OP PCR tests, clearance from a healthcare professional, or resolution of symptoms. In the prospective study, whole blood, serum and a nasopharyngeal or oropharyngeal swab were collected from each participant by mobile phlebotomists. Additional blood draws and questionnaires over a 2-month period could optionally be provided by prospective study participants. Prospective study blood samples were shipped either frozen or at room temperature before DNA extraction.

The rearranged chain carries TRBV6-1 and TRBJ2-7; the D gene is unclear. This TCR was sampled from a middle-aged man who had recovered from COVID-19. Sequences were obtained from PBMCs or T cells enriched from blood (not recorded which). The CDR3 has the sequence CASSEYITYEQYF. The DNA reads as follows: TGTGCCAGCAGTGAATACATAACCTACGAGCAGTACTTC.